This TCR beta chain appears in the sequencing data of a study of human T cells and chemical hapten exposure. The CDR3 loop spans 17 amino acids. Trimming took 0 bases from V and 2 from J, leaving 14 bases between them. Per germline, CDR1 LNHNV and CDR2 YYDKDF (reference sequence). Within the library, unique molecular identifiers were attached to each individual cDNA molecule. One entry per CDR3 protein, called by TCRdb with MiXCR from the reads. The sample has around 120,000 distinct CDR3 sequences; around 9% are singletons. Before extraction, the whole blood was not fractionated, and total RNA was taken from it. This clonotype was counted ten times or more.

The chain employs TRBV15 and TRBJ1-5; possibly TRBD1 for D (5 bases). Sequenced: whole blood. This clonotype originated in a human donor in good health. Some clones in this sample may be carry-over from other donors' samples. The CDR3 DNA sequence: TGTGCCACCAGCAGAGATCACGAGGGGTTAGGCAATCAGCCCCAGCATTTT. This gives the protein CATSRDHEGLGNQPQHF.